Only a few counts were recorded for the clone carrying this TCR beta chain. This sample stems from a study of identical twins. CDR1 and CDR2 (germline): MNHEY, SVGAGI. The V gene lost 4 bases and the J gene lost 10 bases, with 17 bases spanning the gap. The CDR3 consists of 14 residues. MiXCR, applied by TCRdb to the 5' RACE reads, yields one record per CDR3 protein. The sample lists about 730,000 distinct CDR3 sequences; over 20% were seen once. A further study also used this sample, focusing on T cells expressing NK-cell markers. This second study notes: Sorted T-cell subsets CD3+CD56+NKG2C+, CD3+CD56+NKG2C- and CD3+CD56-NKG2C+ were TCR beta-sequenced. Five or six donors carried dominant NKG2C+ clonotypes that made up 1.0-7.0% of their CD8+ T cells.

The sequenced material came from PBMCs. The V and J genes are TRBV6-5 and TRBJ2-1; tentative D call: TRBD2 (5 bases). This receptor was taken from a woman in her late teens or twenties in good health. The CDR3: CASSWTGSFVEQFF. The DNA of the CDR3 is TGTGCCAGCAGTTGGACTGGATCCTTTGTGGAGCAGTTCTTC.